This T cell receptor (beta chain) was recovered during a study of blood T cell repertoires in COVID-19. Looked up from germline, CDR1 is LNHDA and CDR2 is SQIVND (reference sequence). This CDR3 has 16 residues. Trimming pared 5 bases from V and 2 bases from J, leaving 13 bases between. Original processing methods: For nucleated cells, counts were estimated from reference gene primer amplification. TCRdb's copy holds only in-frame clones and misses some; the assay was immunoSEQ multiplex PCR. D and trimming come from the DNA, and the V and J calls and clone size come from that table. The sample lists approximately 140,000 clones, roughly 80% seen once, with around 6.8% in the top ten.

The specimen was peripheral blood. The clonotype comes from a human donor in a cohort sampled during active COVID-19. The genes are TRBV19 and TRBJ2-6, with D maybe TRBD2 (7 bases). The CDR3 bases are TGTGCCAGTAGTGTGGAGGGGGGGACTGGGGCCAACGTCCTGACTTTC. The encoded protein is CASSVEGGTGANVLTF.